The 18 T cell receptor beta chains listed next were all sequenced from one sample in a study of regulatory T cells in long-lasting Graves disease. With iRepertoire HTBI primers and Arm-PCR of CDR3 regions, TCR beta libraries were built. TCRdb re-called the multiplex PCR reads with MiXCR, one entry per CDR3 protein. The table lists hundreds of thousands of distinct CDR3 sequences, roughly 21% of them singletons. Stated time point: persistent/refractory GD, antithyroid drugs over 5 years with positive TRAb. From RNA extracted from PBMCs, the TCR library was made. Sequencing was performed on peripheral blood mononuclear cells (PBMCs), taken when the disease was refractory, from a patient treated with antithyroid drugs. The receptors derive from a female donor with Graves disease.

The chain has TRBV27 and TRBJ1-5; perhaps TRBD1 as D (6 bases). The CDR3 totals 14 residues. Germline CDR1 MNHEY, CDR2 SMNVEV (reference sequence). The V and J ends lost 6 bases and 6 bases respectively, with 15 bases between them. In nucleotides, the CDR3 is TGTGCCAGCAGCAAGGCAGGGGCTACTCAGCCCCAGCATTTT. This encodes CASSKAGATQPQHF.

The V and J genes are TRBV5-1 and TRBJ2-5; 13 positions match TRBD2. V was clipped by 5 bases and J by 2 bases; unmatched bases: 3. CDR3 length: 15 residues. In germline, CDR1 is SGHRS, CDR2 YFSETQ. CDR3 residues: CASRGTSGIQETQYF. The CDR3 region has the DNA TGCGCCAGCAGGGGGACTAGCGGGATTCAAGAGACCCAGTACTTC.

This clonotype occurred many times. This rearrangement joins TRBV2 to TRBJ1-1; 8 bases map to TRBD1. In germline, CDR1 is SNHLY, CDR2 FYNNEI. The CDR3 is made up of 14 amino acids. V trimming: 6 bases; J trimming: 1 base; junction bases outside the gene matches: 4. Here the CDR3 DNA reads TGTGCCAGCAGACAGACAGGGGAGAACACTGAAGCTTTCTTT. It encodes CASRQTGENTEAFF.

In this sample, this clonotype turned up a few times. The CDR3 DNA reads as TGTGCCAGCCTACGAGGCCTCTCTGGGGCCAACGTCCTGACTTTC. Encoded protein: CASLRGLSGANVLTF. The chain combines TRBV5-6 with TRBJ2-6; no reliable D call. The CDR3 runs 15 residues. In germline, CDR1 is SGHDT, CDR2 YYEEEE. V lost 7 bases and J lost 0, with 11 bases in between.

The rearrangement joins TRBV15 to TRBJ2-5; the D gene is possibly TRBD2 (5 bases). This CDR3 is built from 13 residues. V lost 7 bases and J 0 bases, leaving 9 bases between the germline ends. Germline CDR1 is LNHNV and CDR2 is YYDKDF (reference sequence). The DNA for the CDR3 is TGTGCCACCACCCCGGGGTACCAAGAGACCCAGTACTTC. Translating it yields CATTPGYQETQYF.

This clonotype was recorded many times. V usage is TRBV27 and J usage is TRBJ2-7, with TRBD2 identical over 13 bases. The CDR3 is 17 residues long. V gave up 6 bases and J gave up 2 bases; unmatched junction bases: 10. CDR1 and CDR2 (germline): MNHEY, SMNVEV (reference sequence). CDR3 bases: TGTGCCAGCAGCCTGATCCCACTAGCGGGAGGGCCCTACGAGCAGTACTTC. Translating it yields CASSLIPLAGGPYEQYF.

Details on this clonotype: One base away lies a much larger clone, so this may be a sequencing read error. The gene calls are TRBV27 and TRBJ2-5; D tentatively reads TRBD1 or TRBD2 (5 bases each). Between the trimmed V and J ends, which lost 8 bases and 7 bases, there was a span of 20 bases. This CDR3 is built from 14 residues. Per germline, CDR1 MNHEY and CDR2 SMNVEV (reference sequence). The CDR3 is CASRETTDLGTQYF. The CDR3 nucleotides are TGTGCCAGCCGGGAAACGACAGATCTGGGGACCCAGTACTTC.

This sequence joins TRBV9 and TRBJ2-1; D ambiguous. CDR1 and CDR2 from the germline V gene are SGDLS and YYNGEE. CDR3 length: 15 amino acids. V lost 1 base to trimming and J lost 1 base, with 9 bases between them. CDR3 nucleotides: TGTGCCAGCAGCGTACAAACTGATTCCTACAATGAGCAGTTCTTC. It translates to CASSVQTDSYNEQFF.

The V call is TRBV20-1, the J call TRBJ1-3; D not resolved. The V gene lost 7 bases and the J gene lost 8 bases, with 15 bases spanning the gap. CDR1 is DFQATT, CDR2 SNEGSKA, per germline (reference sequence). The CDR3 has 12 amino acids. This CDR3 is CSGLLGRDTIYF. Here the CDR3 DNA reads TGCAGTGGCCTACTTGGTCGGGACACCATATATTTT.

Concerning this clonotype itself: This sequence may be a read error, since a much larger clone differs from it by one base. V and J are TRBV18 and TRBJ2-7; no firm D call. CDR3 size: 11 residues. Trimming stripped 2 bases from V and 9 bases from J, with 8 bases between. CDR1 is KGHSH, CDR2 LQKENI, per germline. The CDR3 spells CASSPNHGQYF. CDR3 DNA: TGTGCCAGCTCACCAAACCACGGGCAGTACTTC.

This clonotype was seen more than once but under ten times. The V and J genes are TRBV12-3 or TRBV12-4 and TRBJ1-3; TRBD1 is a possible D gene (6 bases). Trimming removed 3 bases at V and 3 bases at J, with 18 bases between. The CDR3 covers 17 residues. CDR3 protein: CASSFSLGGAGGNTIYF. The DNA for the CDR3 is TGTGCCAGCAGTTTCTCTTTGGGGGGGGCAGGTGGAAACACCATATATTTT.

Many counts were recorded for this clonotype. The chain couples TRBV7-7 to TRBJ2-7; D is undetermined. Germline CDR1 and CDR2: SSHAT and FNYEAQ (reference sequence). The length of the CDR3 is 14 residues. Trimming took 5 bases from V and 2 from J, leaving 13 bases between them. The CDR3 sequence: CASSPTARPYEQYF. CDR3 in DNA: TGTGCCAGCAGCCCCACGGCACGGCCCTACGAGCAGTACTTC. Full variable domain (remainder filled in from reference TRBV7-7 and TRBJ2-7): GAGVSQSPRYKVTKRGQDVTLRCDPISSHATLYWYQQALGQGPEFLTYFNYEAQPDKSGLPSDRFSAERPEGSISTLTIQRTEQRDSAMYRCASSPTARPYEQYFGPGTRLTVT.

At least ten counts were recorded for this clonotype. The chain links TRBV12-3 or TRBV12-4 to TRBJ2-7, with 7 bases identical to TRBD2. CDR3 size: 14 residues. Trimming removed 4 bases from V and 5 bases from J; junction bases left unmatched: 8. The CDR3 region is CASSSQAGRDEQYF. CDR3 sequence (DNA): TGTGCCAGCAGTTCCCAAGCGGGACGGGACGAGCAGTACTTC.

The genes are TRBV27 and TRBJ2-3; possibly TRBD2 for D (5 bases). Trimming cost V 1 base and J 5 bases, with 16 bases left between them. The CDR3 is made up of 16 amino acids. Germline V gives CDR1 MNHEY, CDR2 SMNVEV (reference sequence). The CDR3: CASSLWSSGTVDTQYF. CDR3 DNA: TGTGCCAGCAGTTTATGGTCAAGCGGCACGGTAGATACGCAGTATTTT.

In this sample, this clonotype turned up many times. J is TRBJ1-5 and V is TRBV19; 11 positions agree with TRBD1. The germline CDR1 and CDR2 sequences are LNHDA and SQIVND (reference sequence). The CDR3 covers 15 residues. The ends lost 6 bases at V and 4 bases at J; junction bases unmatched: 5. CDR3 region: CASSRTGGENQPQHF. In DNA, the CDR3 is TGTGCCAGTAGCAGGACAGGGGGCGAAAATCAGCCCCAGCATTTT.

Many counts were recorded for this clonotype. The chain uses TRBV15 and TRBJ2-5; D is possibly TRBD2 (6 bases). Per germline, CDR1 LNHNV and CDR2 YYDKDF (reference sequence). The V end was cut by 2 bases, the J end by 7 bases, with 14 bases between. The CDR3 sequence is 14 residues long. CDR3 region: CATSRPGLQGTQYF. CDR3 nucleotides: TGTGCCACCAGCAGACCGGGACTGCAGGGGACCCAGTACTTC. The full variable domain, its missing parts supplied by reference TRBV15 and TRBJ2-5, is DAMVIQNPRYQVTQFGKPVTLSCSQTLNHNVMYWYQQKSSQAPKLLFHYYDKDFNNEADTPDNFQSRRPNTSFCFLDIRSPGLGDTAMYLCATSRPGLQGTQYFGPGTRLLVL.

This clonotype was detected ten times or more. This chain links TRBV3-1 with TRBJ2-2; TRBD2 is a possible D gene (6 bases). Per germline, CDR1 LGHDT and CDR2 YNNKEL (reference sequence). CDR3 length: 14 residues. The germline V and J ends were trimmed by 1 base and 5 bases, with 8 bases remaining between them. The CDR3 protein is CASSQGGTTGELFF. The CDR3, as DNA: TGTGCCAGCAGCCAAGGCGGGACTACCGGGGAGCTGTTTTTT.

This clonotype was recorded at least ten times. V gene TRBV18 combines with J gene TRBJ1-2; D is undetermined. The CDR3 spans 13 residues. The V and J ends lost 3 bases and 6 bases respectively, with 11 bases between them. Germline V gene lookup returns CDR1 KGHSH and CDR2 LQKENI. This CDR3 is CASSPRLRDGYTF. The CDR3 nucleotides read TGTGCCAGCTCACCGCGCCTGAGGGATGGCTACACCTTC.